The clone carrying this T cell receptor (beta chain) was found a few times. Its target is not known. Method: immunoSEQ multiplex PCR; TCRdb's copy keeps in-frame clones and lacks some. The sample comprises roughly 2.2 million clones, 85% to 95% of which are singletons, and roughly 0.34% rests with the top ten. This record belongs to a study of shared clonotypes between healthy human individuals. Study conclusions and caveats: Several donors held about 4.6% of naive CD4 clonotypes in common. How much donors shared clonotypes was expected to be affected by sequencing depth.

This clonotype originated in a man aged 18-30 years in good health. Some clones in this sample may be carry-over from other donors' samples. Sequenced input: naive CD4+ T cells from PBMCs. Subset: CD45RA+ positively selected.

CDR3 sequence reads: CASSPTGTGEGNEQFF. Here the CDR3 DNA reads TGTGCCAGCAGCCCGACCGGGACAGGGGAAGGAAATGAGCAGTTCTTC. This chain joins TRBV7-3 and TRBJ2-1; 10 bases line up with TRBD1. The CDR3 has 16 amino acids. Losses at the gene ends were 5 bases for V and 7 bases for J; bases not matched to a gene: 11. Germline CDR1 is SGHTA and CDR2 is FQGTGA.